These 10 T cell receptor beta chains were all obtained from the same sample, sequenced in a study of T cell responses to AZD1222 COVID-19 vaccine. Produced via immunoSEQ multiplex PCR; TCRdb's table is partial and in-frame only. The profile shows 100,000 to 120,000 clones, approximately 89% of them singletons. The material was peripheral blood, obtained on day 0 of MenACWY control vaccination. The receptors shown here come from an adult in good health.

This chain links TRBV7-3 with TRBJ1-1; D remains unclear. The CDR3 is 19 residues long. Germline-derived CDR1 and CDR2 are SGHTA and FQGTGA. With 3 bases removed from V and 0 bases from J, the gap between germline ends came to 23 bases. DNA of the CDR3: TGTGCCAGCAGCTTTCCGACTGGACGCGTAGGGTCCTTGAACACTGAAGCTTTCTTT. Translated: CASSFPTGRVGSLNTEAFF.

In this sample, this clone turned up once. This chain joins TRBV11-3 and TRBJ2-7, with 9 bases that match TRBD1. Unmatched junction bases numbered 3, after V lost 6 bases and J lost 6 bases. Germline V gene sequence: CDR1 SGHNT, CDR2 YENEEA. The CDR3 loop spans 12 amino acids. CDR3 coding DNA: TGTGCCAGCAGAGGACAGGGGACCGAGCAGTACTTC. This translates into CASRGQGTEQYF.

This clone was observed a single time. The chain is built from TRBV5-1 and TRBJ2-5, with 9 bases identical to TRBD1. Germline V lookup: CDR1 SGHRS, CDR2 YFSETQ. V dropped 4 bases and J dropped 5; count of bases not matched to a gene: 12. This CDR3 contains 16 residues. DNA for the CDR3: TGCGCCAGCAGCCGCCGCCTACAGGGGGCAGGGGAGACCCAGTACTTC. It translates to CASSRRLQGAGETQYF.

This clone was recorded only once. This chain links TRBV6-5 with TRBJ1-6; 9 bases agree with TRBD1. This CDR3 has 15 amino acids. Germline V gene data show CDR1 as MNHEY and CDR2 as SVGAGI. Trimming cost V 2 bases and J 7 bases; bases outside gene matches: 3. CDR3 sequence (DNA): TGTGCCAGCAGTTACGCCGGGACAGGGAATTCACCCCTCCACTTT. Translation: CASSYAGTGNSPLHF.

This clone was seen only once. This chain links TRBV19 with TRBJ2-2, with 12 bases lining up with TRBD2. After removal of 4 bases from V and 1 base from J, the junction contained 4 bases not matched to a gene. CDR1 is LNHDA and CDR2 is SQIVND in the germline V gene (reference sequence). The length of the CDR3 is 17 residues. The CDR3 here is CASSKLAGGLNTGELFF. The CDR3 nucleotides read TGTGCCAGTAGTAAACTAGCGGGGGGACTGAACACCGGGGAGCTGTTTTTT.

The chain links TRBV5-6 to TRBJ2-7; 7 nucleotides line up with TRBD1. Germline CDR1 is SGHDT and CDR2 is YYEEEE. V shed 4 bases, J shed 2 bases, and the junction held 6 bases outside the gene matches. The CDR3 length is 14 residues. The CDR3 nucleotides are TGTGCCAGCAGCGACGGGACAGTTACCTACGAGCAGTACTTC. Its protein is CASSDGTVTYEQYF.

This CDR3 reads CASSESRDRVNTGELFF. In DNA, the CDR3 is TGCGCCAGCAGTGAGAGCCGGGACAGGGTGAACACCGGGGAGCTGTTTTTT. This chain uses TRBV10-2 with TRBJ2-2; 9 nucleotides match TRBD1. This CDR3 is built from 17 residues. Per the germline V gene, CDR1 is WSHSY and CDR2 is SAAADI. J lost 1 base, V lost 2 bases, and 5 bases had no gene match.

This rearrangement joins TRBV2 to TRBJ1-1; D uncertain. Deletions cut 4 bases from V and 6 bases from J, with 9 bases between. The CDR3 extends over 12 amino acids. Germline V gene data show CDR1 as SNHLY and CDR2 as FYNNEI. Here the CDR3 DNA reads TGTGCCAGCAGTGTTCAGGTAGCTGAAGCTTTCTTT. As protein: CASSVQVAEAFF.

This chain uses TRBV4-2 with TRBJ2-1; TRBD2 is a possible D gene (5 bases). Germline V gene lookup returns CDR1 LGHNA and CDR2 YNFKEQ. The V end lost 4 bases, the J end lost 7 bases, and 17 bases lay between the germline ends. The CDR3 length is 15 residues. DNA of the CDR3: TGTGCCAGCAGCCCCACCTACTCTGGGGAGAATGAGCAGTTCTTC. It specifies CASSPTYSGENEQFF.

This clone was detected only once. The chain links TRBV6-5 to TRBJ1-5; 9 bases align to TRBD1. Germline V CDR1 and CDR2: MNHEY, SVGAGI. J gave up 7 bases and V 6 bases, and 10 bases lay outside the gene matches. The CDR3 length is 15 residues. CDR3 in amino acids: CASRFTQGAAQPQHF. The CDR3 nucleotides read TGTGCCAGCAGGTTTACACAGGGGGCAGCCCAGCCCCAGCATTTT.